The 7 T cell receptor beta chains below were found in one sample sequenced in a study of cytomegalovirus exposure and HLA in healthy donors. The primer mix had 60 Vbeta and 13 Jbeta primers. TCRdb keeps only in-frame clones here, not all; method: immunoSEQ multiplex PCR. In the table there are fewer than 250,000 clones, approximately 86% of which are singletons. The specimen was PBMCs. The receptors here all came from a woman aged 18-35 years in good health and CMV-seronegative.

This clone was observed a handful of times. This rearrangement joins TRBV5-1 to TRBJ1-1, with a weak D call TRBD1 (5 bases). CDR1 is SGHRS, CDR2 YFSETQ, per germline. V lost 4 bases and J 1 base, leaving 11 bases between the germline ends. This CDR3 is 14 amino acids long. DNA of the CDR3: TGCGCCAGCAGCCCGACTGGACAGAACACTGAAGCTTTCTTT. Translation: CASSPTGQNTEAFF.

Remarks on this clone: This specimen includes other DNA sequences encoding the same CDR3. The J gene is TRBJ2-3, the V gene TRBV7-9, with D perhaps matching TRBD1 (5 bases). Trimming removed 3 bases from V and 1 base from J, with 5 bases in between. CDR1 is SEHNR, CDR2 FQNEAQ, per germline (reference sequence). The CDR3 is made up of 13 amino acids. The DNA for the CDR3 is TGTGCCAGCAGCTTGACAGGCACAGATACGCAGTATTTT. Translation gives CASSLTGTDTQYF.

The chain recombines TRBV28 with TRBJ2-6, with 10 bases lining up with TRBD1. CDR1 is MDHEN and CDR2 is SYDVKM in the germline V gene. Germline trimming cut 2 bases from V and 0 bases from J; bases unmatched to any gene: 1. The CDR3 has 17 amino acids. The DNA for the CDR3 is TGTGCCAGCAGTTTAGGGGACAGGGGCTCTGGGGCCAACGTCCTGACTTTC. It encodes CASSLGDRGSGANVLTF. The variable domain in full, completed from reference TRBV28 and TRBJ2-6, reads DVKVTQSSRYLVKRTGEKVFLECVQDMDHENMFWYRQDPGLGLRLIYFSYDVKMKEKGDIPEGYSVSREKKERFSLILESASTNQTSMYLCASSLGDRGSGANVLTFGAGSRLTVL.

On this clone: One end of the junction does not line up with germline, which may come from a read error. CDR3 in amino acids: CASSAYRGGETQYF. The CDR3 DNA reads TGTGCTAGCAGCGCCTACAGGGGCGGGGAGACCCAGTACTTC. The chain employs TRBV7-7 and TRBJ2-5; the match to TRBD1 covers 7 bases. CDR3 length equals 14 residues. Per the germline V gene, CDR1 is SSHAT and CDR2 is FNYEAQ (reference sequence).

The rearrangement uses TRBV2 and TRBJ2-2; D may be TRBD1 (5 bases). CDR3 length: 13 amino acids. CDR1 is SNHLY and CDR2 is FYNNEI in the germline V gene. Trimming left V 9 bases short and J 5 bases short, with 13 bases between. The CDR3 DNA reads as TGTGCCAGACCAGACAGCGCTACCGGGGAGCTGTTTTTT. Translation gives CARPDSATGELFF.

J is TRBJ2-7 and V is TRBV6-5; TRBD2 matches at 9 bases. Germline trimming cut 3 bases from V and 1 base from J; bases unmatched to any gene: 4. CDR3 size: 15 residues. Germline CDR1 MNHEY, CDR2 SVGAGI. This CDR3 reads CASSYGRGGSYEQYF. CDR3 nucleotides: TGTGCCAGCAGTTATGGGCGGGGGGGGTCCTACGAGCAGTACTTC.

The CDR3 protein is CASSYSMGGTDYGYTF. CDR3 sequence (DNA): TGTGCCAGCAGTTACTCGATGGGGGGGACGGACTATGGCTACACCTTC. This chain connects TRBV6-6 to TRBJ1-2; a weak D match, TRBD1 (5 bases). CDR3 size: 16 residues. Deletions cut 0 bases from V and 3 bases from J, with 14 bases between. Germline V gene lookup returns CDR1 MNHNY and CDR2 SVGAGI (reference sequence).